The clone carrying this T cell receptor beta chain was seen a few times. A template switching step contributed a universal primer site, while unique molecular identifiers were present in the cDNA. TCRdb reprocessed the 5' RACE reads via MiXCR and lists one record per CDR3 protein. The sample lists 650,000 to 750,000 distinct CDR3 sequences, around 21% seen once, with 4% to 4.5% in the top ten. In germline, CDR1 is SGHTA, CDR2 FQGNSA. The CDR3 contains 13 residues. V lost 5 bases, J lost 9 bases, and 14 bases lay in between. The sample is drawn from a study of identical twins. The same data also went into a second study, on T cells expressing NK-cell markers. As that report states: A handful of donors showed these clonotypes also leading the CD3+CD56-NKG2C+ fraction.

The rearrangement joins TRBV7-2 to TRBJ2-1; D remains unclear. Source material: PBMCs. The source of this sequence is a woman in her late teens or twenties in good health. The CDR3: CASSPGSLSEQFF. The CDR3 coding sequence is TGTGCCAGCAGCCCCGGCAGCCTCAGTGAGCAGTTCTTC.